This T cell receptor beta chain was sequenced in a study of blood T cells in healthy people across ages. PCR was performed a second time for about 7 to 12 cycles using a sample-barcoded 5' primer and a J-beta primer mix. Template switching added a 12-random-nucleotide identifier to every cDNA molecule. One entry per CDR3 protein results from TCRdb running MiXCR on the 5' RACE reads. This table has over a million distinct CDR3 sequences, roughly a quarter appearing once. Germline V lookup: CDR1 LNHNV, CDR2 YYDKDF (reference sequence). The CDR3 is made up of 15 amino acids. The V and J ends lost 1 base and 6 bases respectively, with 15 bases between them. This sample was shared with a second study, whose subject was T cells of mothers and their children. Per that study: Over 9.5 million TCR beta CDR3 reads were obtained from each mother, and approximately 2.7 million from each child.

Sequencing was done on a sample of blood. This sequence originates from a girl aged 2 to 9 in good health. The chain recombines TRBV15 with TRBJ1-1; D is undetermined. The CDR3 bases are TGTGCCACCAGCAGAGTATCCGGGAGGTGGTCTGAAGCTTTCTTT. As protein: CATSRVSGRWSEAFF.